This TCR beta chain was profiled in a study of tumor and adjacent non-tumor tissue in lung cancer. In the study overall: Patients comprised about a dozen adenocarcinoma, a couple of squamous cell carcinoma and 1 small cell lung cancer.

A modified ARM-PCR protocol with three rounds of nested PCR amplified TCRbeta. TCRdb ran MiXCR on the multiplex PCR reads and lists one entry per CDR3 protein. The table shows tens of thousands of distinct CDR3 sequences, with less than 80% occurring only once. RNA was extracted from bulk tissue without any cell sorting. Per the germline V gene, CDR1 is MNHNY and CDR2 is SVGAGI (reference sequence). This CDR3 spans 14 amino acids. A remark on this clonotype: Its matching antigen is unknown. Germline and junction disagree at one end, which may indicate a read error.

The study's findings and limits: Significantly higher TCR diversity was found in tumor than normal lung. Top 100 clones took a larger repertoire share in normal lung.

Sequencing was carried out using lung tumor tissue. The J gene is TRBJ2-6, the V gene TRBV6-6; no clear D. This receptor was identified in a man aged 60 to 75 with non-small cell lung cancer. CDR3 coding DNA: TGTGTCAGCAGCATCGGCTCTGGGACCAACGTCCTGACTTTC. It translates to CVSSIGSGTNVLTF.